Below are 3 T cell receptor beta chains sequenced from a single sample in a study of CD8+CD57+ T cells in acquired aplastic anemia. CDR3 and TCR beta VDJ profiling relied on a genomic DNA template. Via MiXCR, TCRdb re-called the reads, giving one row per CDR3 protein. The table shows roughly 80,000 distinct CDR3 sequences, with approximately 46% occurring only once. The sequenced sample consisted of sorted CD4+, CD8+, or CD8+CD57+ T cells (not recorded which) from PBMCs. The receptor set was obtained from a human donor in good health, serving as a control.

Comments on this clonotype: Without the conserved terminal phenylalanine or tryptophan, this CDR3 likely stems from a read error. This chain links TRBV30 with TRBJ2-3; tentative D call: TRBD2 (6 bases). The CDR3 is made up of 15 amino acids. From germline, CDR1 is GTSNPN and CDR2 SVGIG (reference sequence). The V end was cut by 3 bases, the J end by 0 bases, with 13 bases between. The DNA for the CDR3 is TGTGCCTGGAGCCCAGGAGGGAGTAGCACAGATACGCAGTATTCT. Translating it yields CAWSPGGSSTDTQYS.

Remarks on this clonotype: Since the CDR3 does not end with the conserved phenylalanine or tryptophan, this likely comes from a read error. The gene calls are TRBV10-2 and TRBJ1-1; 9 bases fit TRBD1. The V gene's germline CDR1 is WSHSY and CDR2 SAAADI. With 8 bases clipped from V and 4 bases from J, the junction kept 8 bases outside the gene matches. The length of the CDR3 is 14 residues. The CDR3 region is CASCRGTGITEAFS. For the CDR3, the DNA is TGCGCCAGCTGTCGAGGGACAGGGATCACTGAAGCTTTCTCT.

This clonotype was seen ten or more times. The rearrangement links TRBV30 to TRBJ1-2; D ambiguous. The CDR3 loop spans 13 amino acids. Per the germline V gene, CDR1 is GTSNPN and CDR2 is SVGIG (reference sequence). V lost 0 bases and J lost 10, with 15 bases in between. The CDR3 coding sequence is TGTGCCTGGAGTGTCCACCTAAGTATGGACTACACCTTC. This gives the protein CAWSVHLSMDYTF.